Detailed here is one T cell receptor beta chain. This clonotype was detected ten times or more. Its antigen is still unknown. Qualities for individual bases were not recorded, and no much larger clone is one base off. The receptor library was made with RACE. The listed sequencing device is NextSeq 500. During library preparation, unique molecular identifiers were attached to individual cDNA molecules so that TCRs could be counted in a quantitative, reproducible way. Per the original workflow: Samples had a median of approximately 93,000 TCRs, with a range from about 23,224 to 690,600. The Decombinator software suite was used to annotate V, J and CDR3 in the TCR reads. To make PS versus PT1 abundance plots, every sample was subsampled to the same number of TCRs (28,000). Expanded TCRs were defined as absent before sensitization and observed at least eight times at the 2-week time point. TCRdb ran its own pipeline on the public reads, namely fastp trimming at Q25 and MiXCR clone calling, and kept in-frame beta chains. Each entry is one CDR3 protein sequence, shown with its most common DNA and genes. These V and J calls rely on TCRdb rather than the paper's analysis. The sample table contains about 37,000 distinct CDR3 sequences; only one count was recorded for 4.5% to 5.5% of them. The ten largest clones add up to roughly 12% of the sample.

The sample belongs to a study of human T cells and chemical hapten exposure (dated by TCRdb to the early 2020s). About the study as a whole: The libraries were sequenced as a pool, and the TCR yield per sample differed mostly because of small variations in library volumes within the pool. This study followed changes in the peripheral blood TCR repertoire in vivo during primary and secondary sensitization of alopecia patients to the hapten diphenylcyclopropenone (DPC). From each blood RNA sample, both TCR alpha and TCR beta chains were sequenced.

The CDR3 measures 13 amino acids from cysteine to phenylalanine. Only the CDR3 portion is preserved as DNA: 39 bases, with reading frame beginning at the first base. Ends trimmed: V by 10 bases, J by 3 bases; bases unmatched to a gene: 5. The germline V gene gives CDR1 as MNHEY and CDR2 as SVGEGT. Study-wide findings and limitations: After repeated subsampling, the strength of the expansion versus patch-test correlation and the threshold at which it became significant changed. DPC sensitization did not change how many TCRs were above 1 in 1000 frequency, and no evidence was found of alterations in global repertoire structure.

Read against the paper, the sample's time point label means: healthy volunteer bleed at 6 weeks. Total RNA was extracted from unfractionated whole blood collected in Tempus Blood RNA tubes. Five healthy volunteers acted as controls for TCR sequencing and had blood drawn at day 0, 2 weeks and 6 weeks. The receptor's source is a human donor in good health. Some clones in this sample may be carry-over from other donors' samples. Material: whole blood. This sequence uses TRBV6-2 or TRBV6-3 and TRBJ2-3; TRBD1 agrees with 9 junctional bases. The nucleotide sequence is TGTGCCACAGGGGACAGGGAGACAGATACGCAGTATTTT. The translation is CATGDRETDTQYF.